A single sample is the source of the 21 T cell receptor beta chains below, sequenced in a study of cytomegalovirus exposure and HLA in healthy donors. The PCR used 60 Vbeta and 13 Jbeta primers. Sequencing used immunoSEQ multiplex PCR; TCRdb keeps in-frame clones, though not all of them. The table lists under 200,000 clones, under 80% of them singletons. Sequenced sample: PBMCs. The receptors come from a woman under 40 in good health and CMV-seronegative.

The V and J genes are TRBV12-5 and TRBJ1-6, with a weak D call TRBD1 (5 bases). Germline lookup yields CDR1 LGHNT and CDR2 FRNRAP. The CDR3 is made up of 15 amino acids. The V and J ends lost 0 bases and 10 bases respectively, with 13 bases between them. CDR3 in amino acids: CASGLVLLGGSPLHF. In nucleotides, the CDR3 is TGTGCTAGTGGTTTGGTACTCCTCGGGGGATCACCCCTCCACTTT.

Written as DNA, the CDR3 is TGCGCCAGCAGCTACGGACAGAGAATTTCCTACGAGCAGTACTTC. As protein: CASSYGQRISYEQYF. This sequence joins TRBV5-1 and TRBJ2-7, with a weak D call TRBD1 (6 bases). V lost 3 bases and J 1 base, leaving 14 bases between the germline ends. Germline loops: CDR1 SGHRS, CDR2 YFSETQ. This CDR3 has 15 amino acids.

In DNA, the CDR3 is TGTGCCAGCAGCCCTACTGGCGGGGACAGGGGGAGGGATGAGCAGTTCTTC. Its translation: CASSPTGGDRGRDEQFF. The chain couples TRBV7-3 to TRBJ2-1; TRBD1 agrees at 11 bases. Trimming removed 5 bases from V and 8 bases from J; junction bases left unmatched: 14. The V gene's germline CDR1 is SGHTA and CDR2 FQGTGA. This CDR3 spans 17 amino acids.

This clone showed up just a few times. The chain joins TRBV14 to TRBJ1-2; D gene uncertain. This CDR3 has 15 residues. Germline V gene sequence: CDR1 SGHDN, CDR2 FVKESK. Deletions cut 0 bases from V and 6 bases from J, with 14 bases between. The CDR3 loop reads CASSQDSRETHGYTF. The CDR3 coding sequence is TGTGCCAGCAGCCAAGATAGCCGGGAGACTCATGGCTACACCTTC.

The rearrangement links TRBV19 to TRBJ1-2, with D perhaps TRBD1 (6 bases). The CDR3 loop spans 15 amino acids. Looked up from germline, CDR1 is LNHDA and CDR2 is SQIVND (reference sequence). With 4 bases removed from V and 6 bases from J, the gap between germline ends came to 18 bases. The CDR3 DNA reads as TGTGCCAGTAGTACGTCGGCGACAGGCGGAAATGGCTACACCTTC. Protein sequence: CASSTSATGGNGYTF.

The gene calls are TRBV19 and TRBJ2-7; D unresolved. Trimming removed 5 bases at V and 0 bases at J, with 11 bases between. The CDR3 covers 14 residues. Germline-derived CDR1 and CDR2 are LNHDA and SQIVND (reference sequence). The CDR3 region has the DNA TGTGCCAGTAGTTTGTCTAGTTCCTCCTACGAGCAGTACTTC. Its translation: CASSLSSSSYEQYF. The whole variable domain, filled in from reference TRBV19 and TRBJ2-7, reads DGGITQSPKYLFRKEGQNVTLSCEQNLNHDAMYWYRQDPGQGLRLIYYSQIVNDFQKGDIAEGYSVSREKKESFPLTVTSAQKNPTAFYLCASSLSSSSYEQYFGPGTRLTVT.

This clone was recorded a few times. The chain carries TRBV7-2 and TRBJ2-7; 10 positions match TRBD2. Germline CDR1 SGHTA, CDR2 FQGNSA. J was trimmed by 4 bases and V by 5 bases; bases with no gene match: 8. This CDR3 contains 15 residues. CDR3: CASSTSGGVVYEQYF. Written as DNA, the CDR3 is TGTGCCAGCAGCACCAGCGGGGGGGTGGTTTACGAGCAGTACTTC.

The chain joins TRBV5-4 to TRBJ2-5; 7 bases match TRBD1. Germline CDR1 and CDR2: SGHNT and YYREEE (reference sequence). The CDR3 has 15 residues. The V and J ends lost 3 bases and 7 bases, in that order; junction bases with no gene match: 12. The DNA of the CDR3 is TGTGCCAGCAGCTCTCCGACAGGGCCGCCGGGGACCCAGTACTTC. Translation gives CASSSPTGPPGTQYF.

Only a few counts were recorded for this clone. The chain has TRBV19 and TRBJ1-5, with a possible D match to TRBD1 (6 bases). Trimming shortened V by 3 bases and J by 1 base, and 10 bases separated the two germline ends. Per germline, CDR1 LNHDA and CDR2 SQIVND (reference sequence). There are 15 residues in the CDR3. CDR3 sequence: CASSIPTGSNQPQHF. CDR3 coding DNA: TGTGCCAGTAGTATCCCCACAGGGAGCAATCAGCCCCAGCATTTT.

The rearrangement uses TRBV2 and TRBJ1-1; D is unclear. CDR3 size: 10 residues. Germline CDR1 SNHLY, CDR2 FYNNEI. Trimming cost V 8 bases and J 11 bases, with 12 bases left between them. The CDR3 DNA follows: TGTGCCAGCCGAACCCTAACGGCTTTCTTT. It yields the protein CASRTLTAFF.

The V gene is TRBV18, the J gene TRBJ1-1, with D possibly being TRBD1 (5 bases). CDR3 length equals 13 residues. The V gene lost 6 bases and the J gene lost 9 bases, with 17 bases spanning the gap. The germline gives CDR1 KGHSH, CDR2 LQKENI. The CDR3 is CASSPGDAAQAFF. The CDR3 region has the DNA TGTGCCAGCTCCCCGGGGGACGCGGCCCAAGCTTTCTTT.

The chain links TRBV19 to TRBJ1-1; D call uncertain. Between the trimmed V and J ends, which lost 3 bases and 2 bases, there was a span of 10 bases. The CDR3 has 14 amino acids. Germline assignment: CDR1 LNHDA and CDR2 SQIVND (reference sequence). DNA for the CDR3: TGTGCCAGTAGTATTACCCCGGGAAACACTGAAGCTTTCTTT. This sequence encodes CASSITPGNTEAFF.

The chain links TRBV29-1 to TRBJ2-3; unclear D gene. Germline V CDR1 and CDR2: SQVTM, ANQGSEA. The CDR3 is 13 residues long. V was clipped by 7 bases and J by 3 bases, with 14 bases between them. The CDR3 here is CSATRRFTDTQYF. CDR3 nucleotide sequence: TGCAGCGCGACTCGTCGGTTTACAGATACGCAGTATTTT.

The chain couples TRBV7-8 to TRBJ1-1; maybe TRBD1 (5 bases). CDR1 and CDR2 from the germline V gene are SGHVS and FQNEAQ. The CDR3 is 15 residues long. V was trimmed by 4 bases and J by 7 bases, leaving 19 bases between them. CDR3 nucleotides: TGTGCCAGCAGCTCCCACCCGGCGGCCCAGGGTGAAGCTTTCTTT. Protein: CASSSHPAAQGEAFF.

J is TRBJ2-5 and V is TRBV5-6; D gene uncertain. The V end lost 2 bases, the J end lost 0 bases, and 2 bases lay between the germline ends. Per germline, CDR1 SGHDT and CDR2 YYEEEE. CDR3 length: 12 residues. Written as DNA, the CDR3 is TGTGCCAGCAGCTTTAACCAAGAGACCCAGTACTTC. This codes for CASSFNQETQYF.

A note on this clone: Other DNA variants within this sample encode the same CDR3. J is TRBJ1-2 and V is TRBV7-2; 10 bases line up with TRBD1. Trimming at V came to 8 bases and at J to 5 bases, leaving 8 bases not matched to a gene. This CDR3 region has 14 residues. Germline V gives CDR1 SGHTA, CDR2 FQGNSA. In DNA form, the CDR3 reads TGTGCCAGCGCACGACAGGGACAGGGGTATGGCTACACCTTC. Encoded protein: CASARQGQGYGYTF.

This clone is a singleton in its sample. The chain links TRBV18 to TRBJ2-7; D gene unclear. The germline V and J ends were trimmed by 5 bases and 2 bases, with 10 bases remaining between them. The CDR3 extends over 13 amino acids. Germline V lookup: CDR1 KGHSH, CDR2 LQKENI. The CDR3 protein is CASSETDTYEQYF. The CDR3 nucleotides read TGTGCCAGCTCAGAAACAGATACCTACGAGCAGTACTTC.

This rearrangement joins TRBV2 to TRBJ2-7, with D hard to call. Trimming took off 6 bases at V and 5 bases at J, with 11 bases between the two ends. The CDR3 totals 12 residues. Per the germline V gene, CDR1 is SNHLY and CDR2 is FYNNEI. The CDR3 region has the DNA TGTGCCAGCAGCCTAGAAAGGAACGAGCAGTACTTC. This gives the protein CASSLERNEQYF.

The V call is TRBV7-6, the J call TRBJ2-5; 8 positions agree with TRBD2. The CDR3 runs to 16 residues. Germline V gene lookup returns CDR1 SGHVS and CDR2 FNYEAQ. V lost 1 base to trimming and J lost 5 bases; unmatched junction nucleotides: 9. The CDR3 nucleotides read TGTGCCAGCAGCTTAGGACGGCGGGGGGCCAGGGAGACCCAGTACTTC. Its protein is CASSLGRRGARETQYF.

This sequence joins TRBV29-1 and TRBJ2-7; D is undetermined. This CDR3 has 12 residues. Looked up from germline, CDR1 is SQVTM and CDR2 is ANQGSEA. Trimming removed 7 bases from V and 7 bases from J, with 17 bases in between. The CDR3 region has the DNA TGCAGCGCGTCCGAACAGAGTTATGAGCAGTACTTC. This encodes CSASEQSYEQYF.

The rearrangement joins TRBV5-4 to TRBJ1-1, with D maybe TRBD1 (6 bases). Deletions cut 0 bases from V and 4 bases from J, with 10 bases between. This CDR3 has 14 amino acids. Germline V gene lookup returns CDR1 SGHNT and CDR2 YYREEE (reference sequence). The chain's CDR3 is CASSLDTGSTEAFF. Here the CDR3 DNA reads TGTGCCAGCAGCTTGGATACAGGGAGCACTGAAGCTTTCTTT.